The present T cell receptor beta chain was sequenced within a study of blood T cell repertoires in COVID-19 (dated by TCRdb to the early 2020s). Regarding the study in general: The collaborator samples originated in the United States, Italy and Spain and spanned the acute and convalescent phases of COVID-19. The material from the prospective study consisted of cDNA or gDNA derived from T cells, B-cell-depleted T cells, or PBMCs. The dataset comprised deeply sampled blood TCRbeta repertoires from subjects exposed to, actively infected with, or recovered from COVID-19. The repertoires were released in a freely available public database meant as a resource for research on the immune response to SARS-CoV-2. The samples were drawn from two sources: the first 160 participants of the ongoing ImmuneRACE study, and about 1,300 subjects contributed by 6 global collaborators. Nearly every sample came with metadata listing a de-identified subject ID, COVID-19 status, age in years and sex. HLA class I and class II types, where available, came from metadata supplied by the sample provider rather than from assay-based typing. Study-wide conclusions, independent of this receptor: Clinical and demographic metadata were provided uncurated, with the amount varying by source and participant.

In the prospective study, participants were 18 to 89 years old, resided in fewer than 25 geographic areas of the United States, and were enrolled through a virtual design. In the prospective study, participants were assigned to cohorts based on the clinical history participants reported in a screening survey and a study questionnaire. For ImmuneRACE Cohort 3, a participant was defined as recovered based on two consecutive negative NP/OP PCR tests, clearance by a healthcare professional, or resolution of symptoms. Each participant in the prospective study had whole blood, serum and a nasopharyngeal or oropharyngeal swab collected by mobile phlebotomists. Participants in the prospective study had the option to provide additional blood draws and questionnaires over an approximately 2-month period. Blood samples from the prospective study were shipped frozen or at room temperature prior to DNA extraction.

The immunoSEQ Assay, a bias-controlled multiplex PCR, was used to amplify TCRbeta CDR3 regions from genomic DNA. In the source study's methods: Within the assay, amplification of reference gene primers was used to estimate how many nucleated cells each sample contained. To quantify the absolute abundance of each unique TCRbeta CDR3 rearrangement, sequence reads were collapsed and filtered. For each sample, productive Simpson clonality was calculated as the square root of Simpson's diversity index across productive rearrangements. TCRdb mirrors the immuneACCESS table, restricted to in-frame sequences. Some clones are absent from its copies; in checked studies, under half trace to an unresolved V gene, and the reason for the others is unknown. That table supplies the V and J calls and clone size; D and trimming were determined from the DNA. In this sample the table shows some 160,000 clones, approximately 81% of which occur a single time. Roughly 8.6% of the sample is in the top ten clones.

For this clone: Its antigen remains undetermined. No much larger clone is present one base from it, and per-base qualities are unavailable.

CDR1 and CDR2, per the germline V gene, are SGDLS and YYNGEE. The CDR3 starts with the cysteine, ends with the phenylalanine, and has 14 residues. The kept DNA is CDR3 alone, 42 bases in frame from the first base. From V the trimming removes 7 bases and from J it removes 2 bases, while the gene matches leave 5 bases of the junction unaccounted for. The specimen was PBMCs or T cells enriched from blood (not recorded which). The rearrangement combines TRBV9 with TRBJ2-3; a stretch of 9 junction bases matches TRBD1. This sequence was found in a woman in her 50s who had recovered from COVID-19. The nucleotide sequence is given as TGTGCCAGCTCCGGGACAGGGATCACAGATACGCAGTATTTT. Its translation reads: CASSGTGITDTQYF.